These 25 T cell receptor beta chains share one sample of origin, sequenced in a study of human T cells and chemical hapten exposure. TCRdb ran MiXCR on the RACE reads and lists one entry per CDR3 protein. This table holds about 190,000 distinct CDR3 sequences, 24% found once. The time point denotes: patch test 3, about 24 weeks after DPC sensitization. Noted treatment: therapeutic diphenylcyclopropenone sensitization with weekly scalp DPC. This specimen consisted of whole blood, obtained in connection with sensitization to the hapten diphenylcyclopropenone (DPC). The receptors shown here come from a middle-aged woman with alopecia areata. Some clones in this sample may be carry-over from other donors' samples.

This clonotype was observed a few times. This chain uses TRBV7-9 with TRBJ1-2; maybe TRBD1 (5 bases). The CDR3 covers 14 residues. The V gene's germline CDR1 is SEHNR and CDR2 FQNEAQ (reference sequence). V shed 6 bases and J shed 0 bases, with 11 bases lying between them. The CDR3 sequence: CASSRLGANYGYTF. CDR3 bases: TGTGCCAGCAGTCGATTGGGGGCTAACTATGGCTACACCTTC. The full variable domain, its missing parts supplied by reference TRBV7-9 and TRBJ1-2, is DTGVSQNPRHKITKRGQNVTFRCDPISEHNRLYWYRQTLGQGPEFLTYFQNEAQLEKSRLLSDRFSAERPKGSFSTLEIQRTEQGDSAMYLCASSRLGANYGYTFGSGTRLTVV.

This clonotype has more than one count but fewer than ten. The chain uses TRBV6-2 or TRBV6-3 and TRBJ2-1; 13 bases agree with TRBD2. CDR3 length: 16 amino acids. J was trimmed by 8 bases and V by 3 bases; bases with no gene match: 7. The germline V gene encodes CDR1 MNHEY and CDR2 SVGEGT. The CDR3 sequence: CASSYSGTSGIDEQFF. CDR3 bases: TGTGCCAGCAGTTATTCGGGGACTAGCGGGATTGATGAGCAGTTCTTC.

This clonotype was counted only a few times. This rearrangement joins TRBV5-5 to TRBJ2-7, with D possibly matching TRBD1 (5 bases). The CDR3 contains 13 residues. Germline values: CDR1 SGHKS, CDR2 YYEKEE (reference sequence). The ends were cut back, 4 bases at V and 2 bases at J, with 10 bases in the middle. CDR3 sequence (DNA): TGTGCCAGCAGCGTACAGGACACCTACGAGCAGTACTTC. This gives the protein CASSVQDTYEQYF.

The chain joins TRBV12-3 or TRBV12-4 to TRBJ2-5; TRBD1 aligns across 7 bases. Trimming cost V 5 bases and J 4 bases; bases outside gene matches: 7. This CDR3 spans 14 amino acids. The CDR3 region has the DNA TGTGCCAGCAGTACACAGGGGAATGGAGAGACCCAGTACTTC. Encoded protein: CASSTQGNGETQYF.

DNA for the CDR3: TGCAGCGTATCCGGGACCTCGAGCTCCTACAATGAGCAGTTCTTC. It translates to CSVSGTSSSYNEQFF. This rearrangement joins TRBV29-1 to TRBJ2-1; D may be TRBD1 or TRBD2 (5 bases each). V shed 6 bases and J shed 0 bases, with 15 bases lying between them. This CDR3 spans 15 amino acids. Germline V gene sequence: CDR1 SQVTM, CDR2 ANQGSEA.

This clonotype was seen many times. This rearrangement joins TRBV12-3 or TRBV12-4 to TRBJ2-5; TRBD1 is a possible D gene (6 bases). This CDR3 comprises 13 residues. Trimming removed 1 base at V and 4 bases at J, with 7 bases between. CDR3 sequence (DNA): TGTGCCAGCAGTTTAGGGACAGCAGAGACCCAGTACTTC. As protein: CASSLGTAETQYF.

The sample holds a few counts of this clonotype. CDR3 in amino acids: CATSPLIHSYEQYF. CDR3 nucleotide sequence: TGTGCCACCAGTCCGCTAATTCACTCCTACGAGCAGTACTTC. The chain links TRBV24-1 to TRBJ2-7; D ambiguous. V was cut by 6 bases and J by 0 bases, with 11 bases left in between. Germline V lookup: CDR1 KGHDR, CDR2 SFDVKD. The CDR3 has 14 residues.

V usage is TRBV4-3 and J usage is TRBJ2-1, with 9 bases matching TRBD2. V trimming: 1 base; J trimming: 0 bases; junction bases outside the gene matches: 4. Germline assignment: CDR1 LGHNA and CDR2 YSLEER. CDR3 size: 17 residues. The CDR3 loop is CASSQGVAGDSYNEQFF. CDR3 bases: TGCGCCAGCAGCCAAGGGGTAGCGGGAGACTCCTACAATGAGCAGTTCTTC.

The chain joins TRBV4-2 to TRBJ2-7; no clear D gene. From germline, CDR1 is LGHNA and CDR2 YNFKEQ. V lost 0 bases, J lost 6 bases, and 9 bases lay in between. The CDR3 loop spans 13 amino acids. The CDR3 DNA follows: TGTGCCAGCAGCCAAGACGGGCCCCCCGAGCAGTACTTC. The encoded protein is CASSQDGPPEQYF.

The chain combines TRBV9 with TRBJ2-1; 8 nucleotides match TRBD1. After removal of 2 bases from V and 8 bases from J, the junction contained 18 bases not matched to a gene. This CDR3 is built from 18 residues. CDR1 and CDR2 (germline): SGDLS, YYNGEE. CDR3 nucleotides: TGTGCCAGCAGCGTTAGTCGGACAGGGAACTATTTAGAGGATGAGCAGTTCTTC. It codes for CASSVSRTGNYLEDEQFF.

The chain is built from TRBV20-1 and TRBJ2-5; D is ambiguous. Trimming took 1 base from V and 2 from J, leaving 5 bases between them. The CDR3 length is 12 residues. Germline V lookup: CDR1 DFQATT, CDR2 SNEGSKA (reference sequence). The CDR3 coding sequence is TGCAGTGCTAGAGCCCATCAAGAGACCCAGTACTTC. It encodes CSARAHQETQYF.

The chain combines TRBV6-1 with TRBJ1-1; D unclear. Trimming cost V 5 bases and J 3 bases, with 25 bases left between them. The CDR3 is 18 amino acids. From germline, CDR1 is MNHNS and CDR2 SASEGT. The CDR3 bases are TGTGCCAGCAGTCAGCCAGGTGATCCGCGTGGGCGCTACACTGAAGCTTTCTTT. Its translation is CASSQPGDPRGRYTEAFF.

This clonotype was seen only a few times. In DNA form, the CDR3 reads TGCAGCGTTGTACTAGTGGGGGAGCAGTACTTC. Protein product: CSVVLVGEQYF. The V gene is TRBV29-1, the J gene TRBJ2-7; tentative D call: TRBD2 (5 bases). Germline CDR1 is SQVTM and CDR2 is ANQGSEA. There are 11 residues in the CDR3. Trimming shortened V by 4 bases and J by 7 bases, and 11 bases separated the two germline ends.

The CDR3 here is CASRRMVEGHEQYF. The CDR3, as DNA: TGTGCCAGCAGGAGGATGGTTGAGGGCCACGAGCAGTACTTC. The genes are TRBV27 and TRBJ2-7; tentatively, D is TRBD2 (5 bases). Trimming took off 6 bases at V and 5 bases at J, with 17 bases between the two ends. Germline V lookup: CDR1 MNHEY, CDR2 SMNVEV (reference sequence). The CDR3 consists of 14 residues.

This clonotype was counted between two and nine times. The CDR3 DNA is TGTGCCAGTGGGGACTTAGCTGGGGCCAACGTCCTGACTTTC. It encodes CASGDLAGANVLTF. V is TRBV19 and J is TRBJ2-6; TRBD2 is a possible D gene (6 bases). The CDR3 loop spans 14 amino acids. V was cut by 8 bases and J by 2 bases, with 10 bases left in between. Germline V gene lookup returns CDR1 LNHDA and CDR2 SQIVND (reference sequence).

This sequence joins TRBV20-1 and TRBJ1-1; 9 nucleotides line up with TRBD1. Germline V lookup: CDR1 DFQATT, CDR2 SNEGSKA (reference sequence). Trimming cost V 2 bases and J 1 base; bases outside gene matches: 8. The CDR3 consists of 16 residues. The CDR3 DNA sequence: TGCAGTGCTAGACCGTTACAGGGGGCCGAGAACACTGAAGCTTTCTTT. The encoded protein is CSARPLQGAENTEAFF.

This clonotype was observed a handful of times. V gene TRBV29-1 combines with J gene TRBJ2-3; 9 bases are shared with TRBD1. From germline, CDR1 is SQVTM and CDR2 ANQGSEA. J lost 3 bases, V lost 1 base, and 5 bases had no gene match. This CDR3 is built from 15 residues. CDR3 protein: CSVEGGTGSTDTQYF. The CDR3 nucleotides are TGCAGCGTTGAAGGAGGGACAGGGAGTACAGATACGCAGTATTTT.

The V gene is TRBV20-1, the J gene TRBJ2-3, with 11 bases identical to TRBD2. After removal of 4 bases from V and 8 bases from J, the junction contained 8 bases not matched to a gene. This CDR3 comprises 14 residues. Germline values: CDR1 DFQATT, CDR2 SNEGSKA (reference sequence). The CDR3 DNA follows: TGCAGTGCTACGTTTCCTAGCGGGAGGAGTACGCAGTATTTT. Protein sequence: CSATFPSGRSTQYF.

The gene calls are TRBV27 and TRBJ1-1, with 10 bases matching TRBD1. The CDR3 extends over 17 amino acids. In germline, CDR1 is MNHEY, CDR2 SMNVEV (reference sequence). Germline trimming cut 5 bases from V and 1 base from J; bases unmatched to any gene: 10. The CDR3, as DNA: TGTGCCAGCAGTCCCAGACAGGGGGCTGGTTGGAACACTGAAGCTTTCTTT. It codes for CASSPRQGAGWNTEAFF.

The table lists this clonotype with a few counts. This chain connects TRBV29-1 to TRBJ2-4, with TRBD2 matching over 9 bases. The V gene end was trimmed by 3 bases and the J gene end by 7 bases; junction bases not matched to a gene: 4. The CDR3 is 13 amino acids. Germline assignment: CDR1 SQVTM and CDR2 ANQGSEA. The CDR3 bases are TGCAGCGTTGATATTAGCGGGAGTAACATTCAGTACTTC. It is translated as CSVDISGSNIQYF.

This clonotype was counted a few times. The chain has TRBV15 and TRBJ2-7; a possible D gene is TRBD2 (6 bases). V lost 4 bases to trimming and J lost 2 bases, with 18 bases between them. Germline CDR1 and CDR2: LNHNV and YYDKDF (reference sequence). The CDR3 has 16 residues. This CDR3 is CATSKRPGGEAYEQYF. The CDR3 coding sequence is TGTGCCACCAGCAAGCGCCCGGGCGGGGAGGCCTACGAGCAGTACTTC.

V usage is TRBV11-2 and J usage is TRBJ2-2; the match to TRBD1 covers 10 bases. The junction had 3 bases not matched to a gene; V was cut back by 5 bases and J by 3 bases. This CDR3 is 15 amino acids long. CDR1 is SGHAT and CDR2 is FQNNGV in the germline V gene. Here the CDR3 reads CASSVTGGHTGELFF. CDR3 in DNA: TGTGCCAGCAGCGTGACAGGGGGCCACACCGGGGAGCTGTTTTTT.

Here the CDR3 reads CSAEDSSGSINIQYF. As DNA, the CDR3 is TGCAGTGCCGAGGACTCGAGCGGGAGTATAAACATTCAGTACTTC. The chain has TRBV20-1 and TRBJ2-4; TRBD2 agrees at 8 bases. The V segment lost 6 bases and the J segment 6 bases; nucleotides outside the gene matches: 13. The germline V gene encodes CDR1 DFQATT and CDR2 SNEGSKA (reference sequence). This CDR3 contains 15 residues.

This clonotype was seen repeatedly, ten times or more. The chain is built from TRBV20-1 and TRBJ1-1, with D possibly matching TRBD1 (5 bases). V was cut by 1 base and J by 4 bases, with 7 bases left in between. The germline gives CDR1 DFQATT, CDR2 SNEGSKA (reference sequence). This CDR3 comprises 12 residues. The CDR3 DNA follows: TGCAGTGCTAGAGGGGGGAGCACTGAAGCTTTCTTT. It yields the protein CSARGGSTEAFF.

The J gene is TRBJ2-7, the V gene TRBV4-3, with D perhaps assigned TRBD1 or TRBD2 (5 bases each). V gave up 0 bases and J gave up 3 bases, with 27 bases separating them. Looked up from germline, CDR1 is LGHNA and CDR2 is YSLEER. The CDR3 is made up of 20 amino acids. CDR3 amino acids: CASSQERAQAGFAQVYEQYF. CDR3 sequence (DNA): TGCGCCAGCAGCCAAGAGAGGGCACAAGCAGGGTTTGCCCAAGTCTACGAGCAGTACTTC.